This paragraph reports one T cell receptor beta chain. Libraries were prepared by immunoSEQ multiplex PCR; TCRdb keeps only in-frame clonotypes and omits some of them. The table lists 40,000 to 50,000 clones, roughly 80% of them singletons. The data were obtained in a study of preoperative IRX-2 immunotherapy in early breast cancer. Trimming removed 2 bases from V and 0 bases from J; junction bases left unmatched: 5. Germline V gene sequence: CDR1 SGHRS, CDR2 YFSETQ. There are 17 residues in the CDR3. The treatment: preoperative locoregional IRX-2 cytokine immunotherapy. Preoperative locoregional IRX-2 cytokine immunotherapy was tested in the phase Ib source study.

The rearrangement links TRBV5-1 to TRBJ1-4; 9 bases are shared with TRBD1. This receptor was obtained from a human donor with breast cancer. Sequences were derived from tumor tissue, sampled after IRX-2 immunotherapy. CDR3 region: CASSFGTGSATNEKLFF. The DNA for the CDR3 is TGCGCCAGCAGCTTTGGGACAGGGTCCGCAACTAATGAAAAACTGTTTTTT.